This is a list of T cell receptor beta chains from one sample in a study of blood T cell repertoires in COVID-19. Measured with immunoSEQ multiplex PCR; TCRdb has only the in-frame clones, and not every one. The table includes approximately 210,000 clones, 94% detected once. Sequencing was performed on peripheral blood. The source is a young man with COVID-19, enrolled during active disease. CDR3s include the opening cysteine and the closing phenylalanine or tryptophan. D genes are given only for firm matches. Clone size is shown for a subset of rows, as once, few, many or a class of expanded clone.

d_call,v_call,j_call,clone_size,cdr3_nt,cdr3_aa
TRBD1,TRBV18,TRBJ1-6,NA,TGTGCCAGCTCCCCAACAGGGGTGGATTCACCCCTCCACTTT,CASSPTGVDSPLHF
NA,TRBV5-6,TRBJ1-1,few,TGTGCCAGCAGCTTCGACAGACCGAACACTGAAGCTTTCTTT,CASSFDRPNTEAFF
NA,TRBV4-1,TRBJ1-5,NA,TGCGCCAGCAGCCAAGACAGTAGCAATCAGCCCCAGCATTTT,CASSQDSSNQPQHF
TRBD1,TRBV5-4,TRBJ2-7,NA,TGTGCCAGCAGCACGGACAGGGCTGTGGAGTACTTC,CASSTDRAVEYF
NA,TRBV5-1,TRBJ1-1,NA,TGCGCCAGCAGCTCGCTCACAGGGACCACTGAAGCTTTCTTT,CASSSLTGTTEAFF
TRBD1,TRBV25-1,TRBJ1-6,once,TGTGCCAGCAGTGAAAGTAGACAGGGGTCACCCCTCCACTTT,CASSESRQGSPLHF
NA,TRBV5-3,TRBJ1-1,NA,TGTGCCAGAAGCATTCCCTGGAGCAGGGTTGGGACTGAAGCTTTCTTT,CARSIPWSRVGTEAFF
TRBD1,TRBV5-6,TRBJ1-4,NA,TGTGCCAGCAGCTTCGGACAGGGGGCCGCAACTAATGAAAAACTGTTTTTT,CASSFGQGAATNEKLFF
NA,TRBV5-1,TRBJ1-2,NA,TGCGCCAGCAGCTTGGACGCCAGGGTAGGCTCACCTTATGGCTACACCTTC,CASSLDARVGSPYGYTF
NA,TRBV7-9,TRBJ2-1,NA,TGTGCCAGCAGCTTGGGCCCTTACAATGAGCAGTTCTTC,CASSLGPYNEQFF
NA,TRBV7-6,TRBJ1-5,NA,TGTGCCAGCAGCTTAGCGGCAGGGTCTAGCAATCAGCCCCAGCATTTT,CASSLAAGSSNQPQHF
NA,TRBV27,TRBJ1-2,NA,TGTGCCAGCAGTTTATCGAGGTCCTTACGGGGCTACACCTTC,CASSLSRSLRGYTF
NA,TRBV11-3,TRBJ1-1,NA,TGTGCCAGCAGCTTATCTACGAGGTCCACTGAAGCTTTCTTT,CASSLSTRSTEAFF
NA,TRBV3-1/TRBV3-2,TRBJ1-2,NA,TGTGCCAGCAGCCAAAGAGACTGGGGCTACACCTTC,CASSQRDWGYTF
TRBD1,TRBV14,TRBJ1-2,NA,TGTGCCAGCAGCCAAGAGGAAGGGGGCGTCTATGGCTACACCTTC,CASSQEEGGVYGYTF
NA,TRBV3-1/TRBV3-2,TRBJ2-7,once,TGTGCCAGCAGCCCGACCCGGACTAGGGGGTACGAGCAGTACTTC,CASSPTRTRGYEQYF
NA,TRBV6-5,TRBJ2-1,NA,TGTGCCAGCAGTTACGTCAGGCATAAGGTCCGGGGTGAGCAGTTCTTC,CASSYVRHKVRGEQFF
TRBD1,TRBV27,TRBJ2-2,NA,TGTGCCAGCAGTTCCACCGGGACAGTGAACACCGGGGAGCTGTTTTTT,CASSSTGTVNTGELFF
NA,TRBV10-3,TRBJ1-5,NA,TGTGCCATCAGTGGAGGGAGGGGGGGTCAGCCCCAGCATTTT,CAISGGRGGQPQHF
NA,TRBV5-6,TRBJ1-1,NA,TGTGCCAGCAGCTTGGATCGGGGGGTGAACACTGAAGCTTTCTTT,CASSLDRGVNTEAFF
NA,TRBV21-1,TRBJ1-3,NA,TGTGCCAGCAGCACTCACCCGGGACAGGCAACTAATTCCTCTGGAAACACCATATATTTT,CASSTHPGQATNSSGNTIYF
TRBD2,TRBV9,TRBJ2-3,once,TGTGCCAGCAGCGTAGGACTAGCGGCAACAGATACGCAGTATTTT,CASSVGLAATDTQYF
NA,TRBV28,TRBJ2-7,NA,TGTGCCAGCATCGGAAACAGACTATCCTACGAGCAGTACTTC,CASIGNRLSYEQYF
NA,TRBV10-1,TRBJ1-2,NA,TGCGCCAGCAGTCCAGGGGCCGGGAACTATGGCTACACCTTC,CASSPGAGNYGYTF
TRBD1,TRBV3-1/TRBV3-2,TRBJ2-5,NA,TGTGCCAGCAGCCCCAGACAGGGGGCTTGGGGGACCCAGTACTTC,CASSPRQGAWGTQYF
TRBD2,TRBV9,TRBJ2-7,NA,TGTGCCAGCAGCGTTAGCGGGGTTGCCTACGAGCAGTACTTC,CASSVSGVAYEQYF
NA,TRBV6-5,TRBJ2-2,NA,TGTGCCAGCAGTTACCGCGTCTTAACTAACACCGGGGAGCTGTTTTTT,CASSYRVLTNTGELFF
NA,TRBV6-4,TRBJ2-1,NA,TGTGCCAGCAGTGAGGACAGACACAATGAGCAGTTCTTC,CASSEDRHNEQFF
NA,TRBV15,TRBJ2-7,NA,TGTGCCACCAGCAGAGATATCGACATCTCCTACGAGCAGTACTTC,CATSRDIDISYEQYF
NA,TRBV20-1,TRBJ2-7,NA,TGCAGTGCTAGTACCGGTTCCTACGAGCAGTACTTC,CSASTGSYEQYF
TRBD2,TRBV3-1/TRBV3-2,TRBJ2-3,NA,TGTGCCAGCAGCAAGAGACTAGCTCAATTCACAGATACGCAGTATTTT,CASSKRLAQFTDTQYF
TRBD1,TRBV7-9,TRBJ1-6,NA,TGTGCCAGCAGCACCCAGGACAGGGGTAATTCACCCCTCCACTTT,CASSTQDRGNSPLHF
NA,TRBV28,TRBJ1-1,NA,TGTGCCAGCAGTTTGATCCGCAGCGCTGAAGCTTTCTTT,CASSLIRSAEAFF
NA,TRBV15,TRBJ1-2,NA,TGTGCCACCAGCAGAGAAAAGGGGCTGGGCTATGGCTACACCTTC,CATSREKGLGYGYTF
TRBD1,TRBV2,TRBJ2-7,once,TGTGCCACCAAGGCAGGGGGACCCTACGAGCAGTACTTC,CATKAGGPYEQYF
NA,TRBV6-6,TRBJ1-4,NA,TGTGCCAGCAGGCCGGACTCCGCAACTAATGAAAAACTGTTTTTT,CASRPDSATNEKLFF
TRBD1,TRBV19,TRBJ1-4,NA,TGTGCCAGTATGTCAGGGACAGGGTATGAAAAACTGTTTTTT,CASMSGTGYEKLFF
TRBD1,TRBV2,TRBJ1-4,NA,TGTGCCAGCATGGGACAGGGGGGAGAAAATGAAAAACTGTTTTTT,CASMGQGGENEKLFF
TRBD1,TRBV5-1,TRBJ1-4,NA,TGCGCCAGCAGCTTGGCAACAGGGGCAACTAATGAAAAACTGTTTTTT,CASSLATGATNEKLFF
TRBD1,TRBV5-1,TRBJ1-1,NA,TGCGCCAGCAGCCGGTCGACAGGGAGCACTGAAGCTTTCTTT,CASSRSTGSTEAFF
TRBD1,TRBV5-4,TRBJ1-1,NA,TGTGCCAGCAGCGGACAGGGGGCCTTCGGCGAAGCTTTCTTT,CASSGQGAFGEAFF
NA,TRBV4-2,TRBJ1-5,NA,TGTGCCAGCAGCCAAGTTAAGGTCCGAGGCGGGGGCAATCAGCCCCAGCATTTT,CASSQVKVRGGGNQPQHF
NA,TRBV10-2,TRBJ1-4,NA,TGCGCCAGCAGTGAGTCGGGGCCCCCCGGAGGGTCTGAAAAACTGTTTTTT,CASSESGPPGGSEKLFF
TRBD1,TRBV5-1,TRBJ2-1,NA,TGCGCCAGCAGCTTAAGGCAGGGGGCCTACAATGAGCAGTTCTTC,CASSLRQGAYNEQFF
TRBD1,TRBV10-2,TRBJ1-2,NA,TGCGCCAGCAGCGCTTTGGACAGGGAAAATCATGGCTACACCTTC,CASSALDRENHGYTF
NA,TRBV13,TRBJ2-2,NA,TGTGCCAGCAGTCCAGGGTCGAACACCGGGGAGCTGTTTTTT,CASSPGSNTGELFF
NA,TRBV19,TRBJ1-4,NA,TGTGCCAGTAGTACCCTTCAGATCAATGAAAAACTGTTTTTT,CASSTLQINEKLFF
NA,TRBV2,TRBJ1-5,once,TGTGCCAGCAGACTCGGGGGTTCGGAGAATCAGCCCCAGCATTTT,CASRLGGSENQPQHF
TRBD1,TRBV6-2/TRBV6-3,TRBJ1-1,NA,TGTGCCAGCAGTTATTGGGACAGGGGATCCACTGAAGCTTTCTTT,CASSYWDRGSTEAFF
TRBD1,TRBV18,TRBJ2-5,NA,TGTGCAACGGGACAGAAGCGGGAGACCCAGTACTTC,CATGQKRETQYF
NA,TRBV9,TRBJ1-3,NA,TGTGCCAGCAGCCCTATCCCGGGCACAGGGAGAAACACCATATATTTT,CASSPIPGTGRNTIYF
NA,TRBV5-1,TRBJ1-4,NA,TGCGCCAGCAGCCCCTCGGGTGCAACTAATGAAAAACTGTTTTTT,CASSPSGATNEKLFF
NA,TRBV5-6,TRBJ1-5,NA,TGTGCCAGCAGCTCCAGATTCAATCAGCCCCAGCATTTT,CASSSRFNQPQHF
TRBD2,TRBV29-1,TRBJ2-1,NA,TGCAGCGTTGAAGGCGGGACTAGCGAATACAATGAGCAGTTCTTC,CSVEGGTSEYNEQFF
TRBD1,TRBV19,TRBJ1-2,NA,TGTGCCAGTATCCATAAGGGACAGGGGACCTATGGCTACACCTTC,CASIHKGQGTYGYTF